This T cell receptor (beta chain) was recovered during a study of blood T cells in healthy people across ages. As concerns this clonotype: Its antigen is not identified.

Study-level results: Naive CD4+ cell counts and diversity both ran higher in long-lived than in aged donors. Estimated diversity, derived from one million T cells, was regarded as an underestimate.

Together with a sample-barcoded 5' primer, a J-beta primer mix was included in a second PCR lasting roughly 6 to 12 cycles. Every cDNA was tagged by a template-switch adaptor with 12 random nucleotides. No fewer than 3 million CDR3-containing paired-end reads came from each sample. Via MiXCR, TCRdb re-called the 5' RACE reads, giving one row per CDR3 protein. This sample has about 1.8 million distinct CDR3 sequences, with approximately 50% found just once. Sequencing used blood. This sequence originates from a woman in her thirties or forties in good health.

CDR3: CASAPTGYTDTQYF. As DNA, the CDR3 is TGTGCCAGTGCCCCTACAGGCTACACAGATACGCAGTATTTT. The rearrangement links TRBV19 to TRBJ2-3; weak D call: TRBD1 (5 bases). Germline CDR1 LNHDA, CDR2 SQIVND (reference sequence). This CDR3 has 14 amino acids. V shed 8 bases and J shed 2 bases, with 14 bases lying between them.